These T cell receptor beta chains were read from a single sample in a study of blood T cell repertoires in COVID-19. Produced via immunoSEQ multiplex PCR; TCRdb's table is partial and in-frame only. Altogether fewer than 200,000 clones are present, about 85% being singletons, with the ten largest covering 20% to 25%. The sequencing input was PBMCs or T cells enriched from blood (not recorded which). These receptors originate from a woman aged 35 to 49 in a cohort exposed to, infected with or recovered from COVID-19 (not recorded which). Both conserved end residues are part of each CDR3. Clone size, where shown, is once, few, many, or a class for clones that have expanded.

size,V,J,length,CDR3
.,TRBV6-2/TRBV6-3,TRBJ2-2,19,CASSTLPGLAGGPPGELFF
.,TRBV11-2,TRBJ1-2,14,CASSSRPTGGGYTF
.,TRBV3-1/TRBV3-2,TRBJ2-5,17,CASSQYLGGAKKETQYF
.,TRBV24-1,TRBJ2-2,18,CATSDLPGAITNTGELFF
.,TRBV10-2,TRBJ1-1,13,CASRGGMRTEAFF
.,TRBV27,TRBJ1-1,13,CASSWLMNTEAFF
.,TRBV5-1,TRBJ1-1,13,CASSRTGNTEAFF
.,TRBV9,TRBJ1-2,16,CASALGNGLDNYGYTF
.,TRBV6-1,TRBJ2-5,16,CASSEVEGEGGETQYF
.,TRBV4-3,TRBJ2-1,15,CASSHESGRANEQFF
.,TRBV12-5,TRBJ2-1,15,CASTRTSGRSDEQFF
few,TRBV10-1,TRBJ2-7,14,CASSAGTSGYEQYF
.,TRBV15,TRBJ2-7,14,CATSRDRGPYEQYF
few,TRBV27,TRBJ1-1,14,CASSAPQGATEAFF
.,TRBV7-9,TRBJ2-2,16,CASSSSGGSNTGELFF
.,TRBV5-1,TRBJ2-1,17,CASSLERGGSSYNEQFF
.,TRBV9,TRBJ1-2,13,CASSPLYSYGYTF
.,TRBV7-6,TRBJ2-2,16,CASSLATATTAGELFF
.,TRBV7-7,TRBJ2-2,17,CASSPAGATLNTGELFF
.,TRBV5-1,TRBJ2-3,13,CASSTRIADTQYF
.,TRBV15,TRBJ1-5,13,CAIWHREGPPQHF
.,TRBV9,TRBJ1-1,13,CASSVRGGAEAFF
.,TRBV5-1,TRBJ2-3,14,CASRSRGPSDTQYF
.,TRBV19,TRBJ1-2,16,CASSIDLEVLNYGYTF
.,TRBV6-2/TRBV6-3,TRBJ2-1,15,CASSYVGTPYNEQFF
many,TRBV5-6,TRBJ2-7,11,CASSRRGRQYF
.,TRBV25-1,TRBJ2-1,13,CASSGRTGNEQFF
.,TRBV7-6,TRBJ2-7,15,CASSPSARYSYEQYF
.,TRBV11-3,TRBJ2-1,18,CASSLFSLMRLANNEQFF
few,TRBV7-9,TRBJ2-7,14,CASSLLQGAGEQYF
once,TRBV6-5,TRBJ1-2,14,CASSYSVAPYGYTF
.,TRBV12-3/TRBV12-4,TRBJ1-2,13,CASSFGTNYGYTF
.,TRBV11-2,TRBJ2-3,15,CASRLGRGYTDTQYF
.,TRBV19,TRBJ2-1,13,CASSVGRANEQFF
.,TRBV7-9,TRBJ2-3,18,CASSSTIVRDRGHDTQYF
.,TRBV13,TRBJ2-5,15,CASSPGGRNQETQYF
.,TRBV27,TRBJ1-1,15,CASSPTWGQGTEAFF
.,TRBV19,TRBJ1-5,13,CASSPGSGQPQHF
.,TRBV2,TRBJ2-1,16,CASATSGGSSYNEQFF
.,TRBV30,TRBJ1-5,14,CAWSAPGARQPQHF
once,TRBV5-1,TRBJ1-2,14,CASSFGQPNYGYTF
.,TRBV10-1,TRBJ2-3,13,CASRPAASDTQYF
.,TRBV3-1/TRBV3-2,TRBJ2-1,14,CASSQGGTDNEQFF
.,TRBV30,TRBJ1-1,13,CAWSVTYNTEAFF
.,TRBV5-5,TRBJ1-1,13,CASSLPRNTEAFF
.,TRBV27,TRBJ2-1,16,CASSSIAGWGYNEQFF
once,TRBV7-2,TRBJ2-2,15,CASSTRDRNTGELFF
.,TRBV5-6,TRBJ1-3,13,CASSPWAGNTIYF
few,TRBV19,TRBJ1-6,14,CASSHRTIYSPLHF